These T cell receptor beta chains were read from a single sample in a study of blood T cell repertoires in COVID-19. Profiled with immunoSEQ multiplex PCR; TCRdb holds only in-frame clones, not every one. The sample holds around 43,000 clones, approximately 88% seen once. Sequenced material: peripheral blood. The source of these receptors is a woman in her 70s with acute or convalescent COVID-19. Each CDR3 is given with its conserved first and last residue. The order of the fields is clone size, D gene, V gene, J gene, CDR3 protein, CDR3 DNA. A D gene is named only where the DNA matches it firmly. Clone size is shown for a subset of rows, as once, few, many or a class of expanded clone.

NA,TRBD2,TRBV7-8,TRBJ2-5,CASSRTSGGAETQYF,TGTGCCAGCAGCCGGACTAGCGGGGGGGCGGAGACCCAGTACTTC
NA,TRBD2,TRBV11-3,TRBJ2-1,CASSFTSAINEQFF,TGTGCCAGCAGCTTTACTAGCGCCATCAATGAGCAGTTCTTC
NA,NA,TRBV4-3,TRBJ1-6,CASSQDLRTPSSYNSPLHF,TGCGCCAGCAGCCAAGATCTAAGGACACCTAGCTCCTATAATTCACCCCTCCACTTT
NA,NA,TRBV24-1,TRBJ1-2,CATGTKTNYGYTF,TGTGCCACCGGGACAAAGACTAACTATGGCTACACCTTC
NA,NA,TRBV21-1,TRBJ2-4,CASSKERRAKNIQYF,TGTGCCAGCAGCAAAGAACGGAGGGCCAAAAACATTCAGTACTTC
few,NA,TRBV28,TRBJ1-1,CASRSTVNTEAFF,TGTGCCAGCAGGTCGACAGTGAACACTGAAGCTTTCTTT
NA,NA,TRBV19,TRBJ1-5,CASSDSGGLSNQPQHF,TGTGCCAGTTCTGACTCGGGGGGCTTGAGCAATCAGCCCCAGCATTTT
NA,TRBD1,TRBV19,TRBJ2-2,CASSQALGQAITGELFF,TGTGCCAGTAGCCAAGCGCTGGGACAGGCGATCACCGGGGAGCTGTTTTTT
NA,TRBD1,TRBV9,TRBJ2-3,CASSNRDRGTDTQYF,TGTGCCAGCAGCAACCGGGACAGGGGGACAGATACGCAGTATTTT
NA,TRBD1,TRBV7-2,TRBJ1-2,CASSSPPGQGVGGYTF,TGTGCCAGCAGCTCGCCTCCGGGACAGGGTGTAGGTGGCTACACCTTC
NA,TRBD2,TRBV7-2,TRBJ2-1,CAGTSGYNEQFF,TGTGCCGGGACTAGCGGTTACAATGAGCAGTTCTTC
NA,NA,TRBV18,TRBJ1-5,CASSQGTPDSNQPQHF,TGTGCCAGCTCACAAGGGACACCTGATAGCAATCAGCCCCAGCATTTT
NA,TRBD2,TRBV10-3,TRBJ2-5,CVTTSGNEKWETQYF,TGTGTCACCACTAGCGGGAACGAGAAGTGGGAGACCCAGTACTTC
NA,NA,TRBV6-1,TRBJ1-6,CASSEADNQGWSNSPLHF,TGTGCCAGCAGTGAAGCGGATAATCAGGGTTGGAGTAATTCACCCCTCCACTTT
once,TRBD1,TRBV12-3/TRBV12-4,TRBJ1-1,CASSFYRGEAFF,TGTGCCAGCAGTTTTTACAGGGGTGAAGCTTTCTTT
NA,NA,TRBV20-1,TRBJ2-5,CSASTQGETQYF,TGCAGTGCTAGTACGCAGGGAGAGACCCAGTACTTC
NA,NA,TRBV19,TRBJ2-4,CASSIDTGVGNIQYF,TGTGCCAGTAGTATAGATACGGGAGTAGGGAACATTCAGTACTTC
NA,TRBD1,TRBV4-1,TRBJ1-2,CASSQAWTGTYGYTF,TGCGCCAGCAGCCAAGCTTGGACAGGGACATATGGCTACACCTTC
NA,TRBD1,TRBV2,TRBJ2-1,CASRLGTAVRNEQFF,TGTGCCAGCAGACTCGGGACAGCCGTTAGGAATGAGCAGTTCTTC
NA,NA,TRBV7-9,TRBJ2-1,CASSYLSRHRVEHEQFF,TGTGCCAGCAGCTATCTTAGTCGACACAGGGTTGAGCATGAGCAGTTCTTC
NA,TRBD2,TRBV10-1,TRBJ2-1,CASPGLASNEQFF,TGCGCCAGCCCGGGACTAGCGAGCAATGAGCAGTTCTTC
once,TRBD1,TRBV27,TRBJ2-1,CASSSRRRGNEQFF,TGTGCCAGCAGTTCTAGACGCAGGGGGAATGAGCAGTTCTTC